This passage covers 10 T cell receptor beta chains from one sample sequenced in a study of blood T cell repertoires in COVID-19. Here immunoSEQ multiplex PCR was the method, and the copy in TCRdb shows in-frame clones only, minus some. This sample has approximately 330,000 clones, with about 87% found just once. Sequencing used peripheral blood. The receptor source for this set is a man younger than 40 with COVID-19, enrolled during active disease.

This chain links TRBV6-4 with TRBJ1-1; the D is unclear. CDR3 size: 16 residues. Germline CDR1 reads MRHNA; CDR2 reads SNTAGT. The V gene lost 0 bases and the J gene lost 0 bases, with 11 bases spanning the gap. As DNA, the CDR3 is TGTGCCAGCAGTGACTCGATTGCAGAAATGAACACTGAAGCTTTCTTT. The encoded protein is CASSDSIAEMNTEAFF.

The CDR3 DNA reads as TGTGCCAGCAGGGGGAACAGGGTTGGCAATCAGCCCCAGCATTTT. Residues: CASRGNRVGNQPQHF. This sequence joins TRBV27 and TRBJ1-5, with D perhaps matching TRBD1 (6 bases). CDR1 and CDR2 (germline): MNHEY, SMNVEV (reference sequence). The CDR3 loop spans 15 amino acids. The V end lost 6 bases, the J end lost 2 bases, and 14 bases lay between the germline ends.

About this clone: Other DNA sequences in the sample encode the same CDR3. The chain recombines TRBV3-1 (or the pseudogene TRBV3-2) with TRBJ2-2, with unresolved D. Germline CDR1 and CDR2: LGHDT and YNNKEL (reference sequence). The V end lost 4 bases, the J end lost 0 bases, and 6 bases lay between the germline ends. CDR3 length: 14 amino acids. In DNA, the CDR3 is TGTGCCAGCAGCCGAGACACGAACACCGGGGAGCTGTTTTTT. Translation: CASSRDTNTGELFF.

This sequence joins TRBV5-1 and TRBJ2-5; D possibly corresponds to TRBD2 (5 bases). The V gene's germline CDR1 is SGHRS and CDR2 YFSETQ. This CDR3 spans 14 amino acids. The V end was cut by 1 base, the J end by 5 bases, with 12 bases between. CDR3 region: CASSLMDVAETQYF. In DNA form, the CDR3 reads TGCGCCAGCAGCTTGATGGACGTAGCGGAGACCCAGTACTTC.

This clone showed up just once. This chain uses TRBV6-5 with TRBJ1-2; D gene uncertain. V shed 1 base and J shed 0 bases, with 9 bases lying between them. CDR1 MNHEY and CDR2 SVGAGI come from the germline V gene. The CDR3 loop spans 15 amino acids. The CDR3 region is CASSYFRGANYGYTF. The CDR3 bases are TGTGCCAGCAGTTACTTTCGGGGTGCTAACTATGGCTACACCTTC.

This clone was seen a few times. The CDR3: CASSQGTGGGGYTF. The CDR3 DNA sequence: TGTGCCAGCAGCCAGGGGACAGGGGGTGGCGGCTACACCTTC. The rearrangement uses TRBV3-1 (or the pseudogene TRBV3-2) and TRBJ1-2; 11 bases match TRBD1. This CDR3 region has 14 residues. Unmatched junction bases numbered 5, after V lost 3 bases and J lost 8 bases. The germline V gene has CDR1 LGHDT and CDR2 YNNKEL (reference sequence).

The chain employs TRBV15 and TRBJ2-5, with 8 bases fitting TRBD2. V lost 0 bases to trimming and J lost 4 bases; unmatched junction nucleotides: 7. There are 16 residues in the CDR3. From germline, CDR1 is LNHNV and CDR2 YYDKDF (reference sequence). CDR3 sequence: CATSRDRISGVETQYF. The CDR3 region has the DNA TGTGCCACCAGCAGAGACCGAATTAGCGGGGTAGAGACCCAGTACTTC.

The gene calls are TRBV3-1 (or the pseudogene TRBV3-2) and TRBJ2-1; a possible D gene is TRBD2 (6 bases). V lost 9 bases and J lost 2, with 17 bases in between. This CDR3 spans 15 amino acids. The germline CDR1 and CDR2 sequences are LGHDT and YNNKEL (reference sequence). The CDR3 DNA reads TGTGCCAGTACCCAACTAGCCTACACCTACAATGAGCAGTTCTTC. This gives the protein CASTQLAYTYNEQFF.

DNA for the CDR3: TGTGCCAGCAGCTTAGACAGGATCACTAACTATGGCTACACCTTC. Protein product: CASSLDRITNYGYTF. The chain uses TRBV7-2 and TRBJ1-2, with TRBD1 as a possible D gene (5 bases). Looked up from germline, CDR1 is SGHTA and CDR2 is FQGNSA. The CDR3 is 15 amino acids. V was cut by 1 base and J by 0 bases, with 9 bases left in between.

This chain joins TRBV29-1 and TRBJ1-6; 11 positions match TRBD1. J lost 10 bases, V lost 6 bases, and 5 bases had no gene match. Per germline, CDR1 SQVTM and CDR2 ANQGSEA. The CDR3 is 13 residues long. The DNA of the CDR3 is TGCAGCGTAGGGACAGGGGGAGACTCACCCCTCCACTTT. The encoded protein is CSVGTGGDSPLHF.